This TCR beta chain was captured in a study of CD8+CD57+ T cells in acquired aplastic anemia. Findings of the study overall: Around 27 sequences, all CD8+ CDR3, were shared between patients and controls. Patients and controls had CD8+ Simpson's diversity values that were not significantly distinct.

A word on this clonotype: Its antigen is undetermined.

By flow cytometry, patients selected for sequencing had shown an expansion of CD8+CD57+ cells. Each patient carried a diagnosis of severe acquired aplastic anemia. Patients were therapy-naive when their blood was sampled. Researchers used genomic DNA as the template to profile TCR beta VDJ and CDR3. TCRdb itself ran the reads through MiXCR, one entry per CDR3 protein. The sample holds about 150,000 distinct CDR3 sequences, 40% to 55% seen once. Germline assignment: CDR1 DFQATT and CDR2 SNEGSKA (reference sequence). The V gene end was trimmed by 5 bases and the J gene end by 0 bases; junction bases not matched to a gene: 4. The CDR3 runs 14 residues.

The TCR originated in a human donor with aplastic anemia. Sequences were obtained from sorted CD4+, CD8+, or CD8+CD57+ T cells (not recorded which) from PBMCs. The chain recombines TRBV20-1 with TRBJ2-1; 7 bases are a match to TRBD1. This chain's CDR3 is CSAPRDSSYNEQFF. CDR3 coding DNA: TGCAGTGCTCCAAGGGACAGCTCCTACAATGAGCAGTTCTTC.